This T cell receptor beta chain appears in the sequencing data of a study of long-term antiretroviral therapy in people with HIV. Study-level points and caveats: The blood, collected between the mid-2000s and the late 2010s, was possibly taken under older ART regimens. In HIV, the repertoires covered a tighter span of CDR3 lengths than in controls.

Investigators performed immunoSEQ version v3.0 at survey level. Data came from immunoSEQ multiplex PCR; TCRdb stores just in-frame clones and leaves some out. In the table there are approximately 36,000 clones, over 75% of which are singletons. This CDR3 comprises 13 residues. Trimming shortened V by 4 bases and J by 1 base, and 7 bases separated the two germline ends. Germline CDR1 GTSNPN, CDR2 SVGIG (reference sequence). Concerning this clone: Its antigen remains unknown.

Donors needed at least one pre-ART PBMC sample plus at least two post-ART samples. Every participant with HIV received treatment in the United States. The material sequenced was unsorted PBMCs, taken 0.6 years after starting antiretroviral therapy. The source of this sequence is a young man with HIV. The chain uses TRBV30 and TRBJ2-2, with D tentatively TRBD1 (5 bases). The CDR3 bases are TGTGCCTGGAACCAGGGGAACACCGGGGAGCTGTTTTTT. It codes for CAWNQGNTGELFF.